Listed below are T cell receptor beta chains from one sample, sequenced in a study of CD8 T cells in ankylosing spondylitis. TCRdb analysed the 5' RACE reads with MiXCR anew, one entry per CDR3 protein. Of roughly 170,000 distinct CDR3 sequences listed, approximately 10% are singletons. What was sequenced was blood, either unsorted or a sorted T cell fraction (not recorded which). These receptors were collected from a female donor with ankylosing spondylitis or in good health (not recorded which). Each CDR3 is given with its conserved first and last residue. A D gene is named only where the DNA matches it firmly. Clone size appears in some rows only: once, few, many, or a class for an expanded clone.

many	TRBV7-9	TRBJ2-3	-	TGTGCCAGCAGCCATATGGGGGGACTCCAAGAGGGGTATCGCACAGATACGCAGTATTTT	CASSHMGGLQEGYRTDTQYF
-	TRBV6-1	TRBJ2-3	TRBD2	TGTGCCAGCACCTTTATAGCGGGGAGCACAGATACGCAGTATTTT	CASTFIAGSTDTQYF
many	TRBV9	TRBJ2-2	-	TGTGCCAGCAGCGTAGGGGGTGGGACCGGGGAGCTGTTTTTT	CASSVGGGTGELFF
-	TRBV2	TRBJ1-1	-	TGTGCCAGCAGTGTAGGGGATAGGGGAGCTTTCTTT	CASSVGDRGAFF
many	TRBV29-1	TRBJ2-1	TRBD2	TGCAGCGTTGAAGGACTAGCGGGAGTTAATGAGCAGTTCTTC	CSVEGLAGVNEQFF
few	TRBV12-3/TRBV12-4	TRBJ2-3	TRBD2	TGTGCCAGCAGTATCGGACTAGCGGGTAGCACAGATACGCAGTATTTT	CASSIGLAGSTDTQYF
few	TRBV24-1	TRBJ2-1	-	TGTGCCACTGCTTTTAGCTACAACAATGAGCAGTTCTTC	CATAFSYNNEQFF
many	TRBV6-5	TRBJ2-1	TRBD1	TGTGCCAGCAGTTCCGACAGGGAGTCGTCCTACAATGAGCAGTTCTTC	CASSSDRESSYNEQFF
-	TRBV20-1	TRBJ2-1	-	TGCAGTGCTAGACCGAATCCGGGACCGAACCTCAATGAGCAGTTCTTC	CSARPNPGPNLNEQFF
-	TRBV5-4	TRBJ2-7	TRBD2	TGTGCCAGCAGCTTGGAGGGCGGGAGGGCCTACGAGCAGTACTTC	CASSLEGGRAYEQYF
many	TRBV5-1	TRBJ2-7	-	TGCGCCAGCAGCTTGGATGTAGGGACCTACGAGCAGTACTTC	CASSLDVGTYEQYF
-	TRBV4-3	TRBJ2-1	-	TGCGCCAGCAGCCAAGAAAGGAGCGTAACCTACAATGAGCAGTTCTTC	CASSQERSVTYNEQFF
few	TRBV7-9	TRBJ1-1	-	TGTGCCAGCAGCCTAGACCAGGGGCTGGAAGCTGAAGCTTTCTTT	CASSLDQGLEAEAFF
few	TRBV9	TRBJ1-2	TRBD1	TGTGCCAGCAGCCCCGGGACAGAGTATGGCTACACCTTC	CASSPGTEYGYTF
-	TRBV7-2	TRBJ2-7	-	TGTGCCAGCAGCCGAAGGGCCTACGAGCAGTACTTC	CASSRRAYEQYF
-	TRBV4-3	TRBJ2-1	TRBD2	TGCGCCAGCAGCCACGGGACTAGCGGGAAAAATGAGCAGTTCTTC	CASSHGTSGKNEQFF
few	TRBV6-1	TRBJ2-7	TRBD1	TGTGCCAGCAGCACCGGGACAGGGTTTACCTACGAGCAGTACTTC	CASSTGTGFTYEQYF
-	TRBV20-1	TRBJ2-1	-	TGCAGTGCTCAGTGGGTCTCCTACAATGAGCAGTTCTTC	CSAQWVSYNEQFF
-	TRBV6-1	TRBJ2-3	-	TGTGCCAGCAGTGAAGTGGGGGGTACGCAGTATTTT	CASSEVGGTQYF
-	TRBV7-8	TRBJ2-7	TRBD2	TGTGCCAGCAGCCCCCGGGACTATCCCTACGAGCAGTACTTC	CASSPRDYPYEQYF
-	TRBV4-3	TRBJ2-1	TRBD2	TGCGCCAGCAGCCAAGTGGGGGGACTAGCGGGAAACAATGAGCAGTTCTTC	CASSQVGGLAGNNEQFF
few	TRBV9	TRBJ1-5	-	TGTGCCAGCAGCGTAGGCCCCAGGGAGGGTCAGCCCCAGCATTTT	CASSVGPREGQPQHF
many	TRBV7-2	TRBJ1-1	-	TGTGCCAGCAGCTTAGCAGGGACGTTGAACACTGAAGCTTTCTTT	CASSLAGTLNTEAFF
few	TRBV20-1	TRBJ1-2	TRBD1	TGCAGTGCGACAGGGTTACTGGAGGGCTACACCTTC	CSATGLLEGYTF
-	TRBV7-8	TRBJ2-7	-	TGTGCCAGCAGCTTAGAGGTTTTCTTCTGGGAGCAGTACTTC	CASSLEVFFWEQYF
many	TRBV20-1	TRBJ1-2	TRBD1	TGCAGCGCAGGGGGCGATACCTATGGCTACACCTTC	CSAGGDTYGYTF
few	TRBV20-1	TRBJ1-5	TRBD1	TGCAGTGCTTCCGACAGGGGCATGACCCAGCATTTT	CSASDRGMTQHF
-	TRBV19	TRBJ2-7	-	TGTGCCAGTAGTGTAGACAGAGCCTACGAGCAGTACTTC	CASSVDRAYEQYF
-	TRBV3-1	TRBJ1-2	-	TGTGCCAGCAGCCAAGCCAGCAGGAACTATGGCTACACCTTC	CASSQASRNYGYTF
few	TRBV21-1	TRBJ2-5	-	TGTGCCAGCAGCAATAGGGGGAAAGAGACCCAGTACTTC	CASSNRGKETQYF
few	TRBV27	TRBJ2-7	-	TGTGCCAGCAGTTTATCCCCACAGGGTACCACCTACGAGCAGTACTTC	CASSLSPQGTTYEQYF
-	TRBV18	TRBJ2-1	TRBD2	TGTGCCAGCTCACCCGGGACTAGCGGGGGACCCTACAATGAGCAGTTCTTC	CASSPGTSGGPYNEQFF
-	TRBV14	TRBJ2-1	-	TGTGCCAGCAGCCTACGGGCGGGGTGGGAGTTCTTC	CASSLRAGWEFF
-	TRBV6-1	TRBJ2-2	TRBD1	TGTGCCAGCAGTGGGACAGGGGGCGGGGAGCTGTTTTTT	CASSGTGGGELFF
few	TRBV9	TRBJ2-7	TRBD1	TGTGCCAGCAGCCGATTCGGACAGGGAGACTACGAGCAGTACTTC	CASSRFGQGDYEQYF
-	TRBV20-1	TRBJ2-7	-	TGCAGTACCAACGACGGCTACGAGCAGTACTTC	CSTNDGYEQYF
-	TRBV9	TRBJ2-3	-	TGTGCCAGCAGCGTAGGGACTAGCACAGATACGCAGTATTTT	CASSVGTSTDTQYF
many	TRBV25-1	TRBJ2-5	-	TGTGCCAGCAGTGAATATGGGCAGAAGGGGGAGACCCAGTACTTC	CASSEYGQKGETQYF
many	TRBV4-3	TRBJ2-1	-	TGCGCCAGCAGTCCCGACTTGAGCTCCTACAATGAGCAGTTCTTC	CASSPDLSSYNEQFF
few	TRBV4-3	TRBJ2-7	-	TGCGCCAGCAGCCAAGATACGGGCAGTTTCTACGAGCAGTACTTC	CASSQDTGSFYEQYF
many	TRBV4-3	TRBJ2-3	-	TGCGCCAGTTCATTTGGAAGCGGGAGCACAGATACGCAGTATTTT	CASSFGSGSTDTQYF
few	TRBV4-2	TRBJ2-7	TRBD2	TGTGCCAGCAGCCAGGCTGGACTAGCGGGCTTCTACGAGCAGTACTTC	CASSQAGLAGFYEQYF
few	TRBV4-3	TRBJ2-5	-	TGCGCCAGCAGCCAAGATGCTGATGGGACTGGTGTCCAAGAGACCCAGTACTTC	CASSQDADGTGVQETQYF
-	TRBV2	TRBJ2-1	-	TGTGCCAGCGAAGGGGGATTAAATGAGCAGTTCTTC	CASEGGLNEQFF
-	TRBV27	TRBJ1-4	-	TGTGCCAGCGCCGGGCCTAATGAAAAACTGTTTTTT	CASAGPNEKLFF
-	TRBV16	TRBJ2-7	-	TGTGCCAGCAGCCAAGCTAGAGCCTACGAGCAGTACTTC	CASSQARAYEQYF
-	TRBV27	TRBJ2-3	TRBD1	TGTGCCAGCAGTTCCCCCGACAGGGCACGGGGCACAGATACGCAGTATTTT	CASSSPDRARGTDTQYF
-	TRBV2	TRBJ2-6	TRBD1	TGTGCCAGCAGGGGGGACAGGAACTCTGGGGCCAACGTCCTGACTTTC	CASRGDRNSGANVLTF
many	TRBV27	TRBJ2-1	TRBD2	TGTGCCAGCACCCTCACTCCGGGACTAGCCTATGAGCAGTTCTTC	CASTLTPGLAYEQFF
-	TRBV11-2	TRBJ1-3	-	TGTGCCAGCAGCTTTGGGCCCGTCTCTGGAAACACCATATATTTT	CASSFGPVSGNTIYF
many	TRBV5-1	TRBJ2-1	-	TGCGCCAGCAGCTTGGATGGCGTCTCCTACAATGAGCAGTTCTTC	CASSLDGVSYNEQFF
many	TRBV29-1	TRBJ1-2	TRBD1	TGCAGCGTCCACTCCTTCGGGACAGAGCATGGCTACACCTTC	CSVHSFGTEHGYTF
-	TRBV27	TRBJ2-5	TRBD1	TGTGCCAGCAGTTTTTTCGGACAGGGGGCACAAGAGACCCAGTACTTC	CASSFFGQGAQETQYF
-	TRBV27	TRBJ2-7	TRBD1	TGTGCCAGCAGTTTACTCGGGGACAGGGCCCACGAGCAGTACTTC	CASSLLGDRAHEQYF